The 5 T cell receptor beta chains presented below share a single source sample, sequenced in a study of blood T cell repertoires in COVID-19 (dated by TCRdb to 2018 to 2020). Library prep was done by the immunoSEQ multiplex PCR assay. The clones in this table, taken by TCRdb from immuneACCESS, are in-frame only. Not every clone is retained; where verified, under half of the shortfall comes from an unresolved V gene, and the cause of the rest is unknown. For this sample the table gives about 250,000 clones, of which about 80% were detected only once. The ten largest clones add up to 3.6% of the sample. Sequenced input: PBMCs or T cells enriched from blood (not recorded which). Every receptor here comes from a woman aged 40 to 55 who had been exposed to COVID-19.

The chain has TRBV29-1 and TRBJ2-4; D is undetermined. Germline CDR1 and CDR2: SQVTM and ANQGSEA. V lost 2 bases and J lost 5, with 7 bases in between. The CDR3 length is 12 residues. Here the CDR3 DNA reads TGCAGCGTTGAATCGTCCGAAAACATTCAGTACTTC. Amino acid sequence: CSVESSENIQYF.

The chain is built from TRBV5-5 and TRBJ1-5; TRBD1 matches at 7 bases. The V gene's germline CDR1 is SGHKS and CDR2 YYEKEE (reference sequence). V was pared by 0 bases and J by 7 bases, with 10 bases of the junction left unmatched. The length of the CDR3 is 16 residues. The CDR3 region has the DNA TGTGCCAGCAGCTTGGTCCAGCCAGGGGGTCGGCAGCCCCAGCATTTT. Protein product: CASSLVQPGGRQPQHF.

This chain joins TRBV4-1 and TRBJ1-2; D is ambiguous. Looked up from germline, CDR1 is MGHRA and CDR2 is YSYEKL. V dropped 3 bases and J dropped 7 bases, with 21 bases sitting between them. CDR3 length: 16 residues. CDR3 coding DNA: TGCGCCAGCAGCCACGCCCGAGGACTGCGGAAGGGTGGCTACACCTTC. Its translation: CASSHARGLRKGGYTF.

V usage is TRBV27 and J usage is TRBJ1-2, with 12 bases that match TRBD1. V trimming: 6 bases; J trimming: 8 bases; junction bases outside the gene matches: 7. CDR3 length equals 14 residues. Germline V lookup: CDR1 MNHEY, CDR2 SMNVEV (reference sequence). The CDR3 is CASRRGQGAGGYTF. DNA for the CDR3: TGTGCCAGCAGACGGGGACAGGGGGCCGGGGGCTACACCTTC.

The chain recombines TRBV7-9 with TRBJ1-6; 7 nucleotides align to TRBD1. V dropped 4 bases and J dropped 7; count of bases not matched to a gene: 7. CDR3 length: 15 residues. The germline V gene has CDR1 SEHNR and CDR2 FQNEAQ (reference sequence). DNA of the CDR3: TGTGCCAGCAGCTGGAACCGGGACAGCAATTCACCCCTCCACTTT. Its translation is CASSWNRDSNSPLHF.